The 9 T cell receptor beta chains listed next were all sequenced from one sample in a study of Graves' ophthalmopathy and Graves' hyperthyroidism. The sequenced template was RNA, covering the TCR beta CDR3 region. HTBI primers served in a first-round RT-PCR, which a second-round multiplex PCR followed. One entry per CDR3 protein, called by TCRdb with MiXCR from the multiplex PCR reads. This sample has around 600,000 distinct CDR3 sequences, with over 40% found just once. Sequenced material: peripheral blood. The source of these receptors is an adult man with Graves' ophthalmopathy.

This clonotype was detected many times. The chain joins TRBV10-3 to TRBJ2-5; D unclear. The V end lost 0 bases, the J end lost 4 bases, and 3 bases lay between the germline ends. This CDR3 region has 12 residues. Germline V gene data show CDR1 as ENHRY and CDR2 as SYGVKD. This chain's CDR3 is CAISESGETQYF. The CDR3 DNA reads TGTGCCATCAGTGAGTCGGGAGAGACCCAGTACTTC.

With regard to this clonotype: This sequence may be a read error, since a much larger clone differs from it by one base. The rearrangement links TRBV2 to TRBJ2-7, with D perhaps given as TRBD1 or TRBD2 (7 bases each). The CDR3 loop spans 13 amino acids. The germline V gene has CDR1 SNHLY and CDR2 FYNNEI. For the CDR3, the DNA is TGTGTCAGCAGTTCCCAGGGGGGGGTGGAGCAGTACTTC. It translates to CVSSSQGGVEQYF.

The chain combines TRBV20-1 with TRBJ1-1; 7 bases are a match to TRBD1. Germline V CDR1 and CDR2: DFQATT, SNEGSKA (reference sequence). J lost 11 bases, V lost 0 bases, and 12 bases had no gene match. The CDR3 has 14 residues. The CDR3 DNA sequence: TGCAGTGCTAGAGAGCTAAGACAGGGTGGTGTGGCTTTCTTT. Translated: CSARELRQGGVAFF.

Remarks on this clonotype: The conserved phenylalanine or tryptophan is not found at the CDR3 terminus, so this likely reflects a read error. The DNA is left out, because the CDR3 cannot be placed on it with certainty; the CDR3 is given as TCRdb lists it. The CDR3 is CASSLEAAGGVT. This chain joins TRBV7-9 and TRBJ1-4; TRBD1, the table's D call, lacks a check against the DNA. Germline V gene sequence: CDR1 SEHNR, CDR2 FQNEAQ (reference sequence). A total of 12 residues make up the CDR3, ends included.

This clonotype appeared many times. The chain has TRBV19 and TRBJ1-2; maybe TRBD1 (5 bases). Germline V CDR1 and CDR2: LNHDA, SQIVND (reference sequence). V gave up 6 bases and J gave up 7 bases, with 12 bases separating them. This CDR3 has 12 amino acids. This chain's CDR3 is CASRPRGRGYTF. The DNA for the CDR3 is TGTGCCAGTAGACCTAGGGGACGTGGCTACACCTTC.

This clonotype was seen only a few times. Compared with germline, one end of the junction differs, possibly owing to a read error. The rearrangement joins TRBV2 to TRBJ1-1; no clear D gene. Per germline, CDR1 SNHLY and CDR2 FYNNEI. The CDR3 runs to 16 residues. The CDR3 DNA reads TGTGCCAGCAGGCCTCAAGGGTCCAGCGGGCGGACTGAGGCTTTCTTT. It yields the protein CASRPQGSSGRTEAFF.

V and J are TRBV29-1 and TRBJ1-1; the match to TRBD1 covers 11 bases. The V gene end was trimmed by 8 bases and the J gene end by 3 bases; junction bases not matched to a gene: 5. The germline V gene has CDR1 SQVTM and CDR2 ANQGSEA. There are 13 residues in the CDR3. The chain's CDR3 is CSIRDRGDTEAFF. The CDR3 coding sequence is TGCAGCATCCGGGACAGGGGGGACACTGAAGCTTTCTTT.

This chain uses TRBV2 with TRBJ1-1; unclear D gene. This CDR3 spans 14 amino acids. Looked up from germline, CDR1 is SNHLY and CDR2 is FYNNEI. Between the trimmed V and J ends, which lost 9 bases and 3 bases, there was a span of 17 bases. Here the CDR3 reads CASSESVGDTEAFF. The CDR3 coding sequence is TGTGCCAGTTCTGAATCGGTGGGAGACACTGAAGCTTTCTTT.

At least ten counts were recorded for this clonotype. The V gene is TRBV2, the J gene TRBJ2-7, with D perhaps being TRBD1 or TRBD2 (5 bases each). Trimming took 6 bases from V and 6 from J, leaving 15 bases between them. Germline values: CDR1 SNHLY, CDR2 FYNNEI. The CDR3 consists of 13 residues. The CDR3 loop reads CASRGLGESEQYF. The CDR3 coding sequence is TGTGCCAGCAGGGGTCTAGGGGAGAGCGAGCAGTACTTC.